What follows is one T cell receptor beta chain and its context. The antigen is undetermined. One junction end does not reproduce the germline sequence, and a read error may be involved. Isolated RNA was reverse transcribed into cDNA used as the sequencing template. TCRdb's copy holds only in-frame clones and misses some; the assay was immunoSEQ multiplex PCR. The data show under 15,000 clones, with approximately 60% seen just once and 20% to 25% held by the top ten. The germline V gene encodes CDR1 MGHRA and CDR2 YSYEKL. The length of the CDR3 is 19 residues. It was from alopecia areata patients that lesional scalp punch biopsies and peripheral blood were collected. These data come from a study of CD8+ T cells in alopecia areata. Study-level points and caveats: Sharing of TCRs across patients appeared less clear than in mice, possibly for HLA-related reasons. Scalp lesions, especially in alopecia totalis/universalis, had higher clonality than normal scalp.

The TCR was taken from a human donor with alopecia areata. The sample taken for sequencing was skin. This chain joins TRBV4-1 and TRBJ1-2; D call uncertain. The CDR3 reads CASSQIRYLGKTTNYGYTF. The CDR3 DNA is TGCGCCAGCAGCCAGATACGCTATTTGGGGAAAACTACTAACTATGGCTACACTTTC.